These 13 T cell receptor beta chains originate from one sample sequenced in a study of blood T cell repertoires in COVID-19. Assay used: immunoSEQ multiplex PCR; TCRdb lists only in-frame clones, some missing. The sample holds roughly 410,000 clones; approximately 90% are singletons and the top ten take roughly 1.6%. Specimen: peripheral blood. The receptors originated from a woman in her thirties or forties with COVID-19, enrolled during active disease.

The rearrangement joins TRBV5-1 to TRBJ2-1; D unclear. This CDR3 region has 14 residues. CDR1 SGHRS and CDR2 YFSETQ come from the germline V gene. V shed 5 bases and J shed 0 bases, with 9 bases lying between them. DNA for the CDR3: TGCGCCAGCAGTGAATCGAGCTCCTACAATGAGCAGTTCTTC. Protein sequence: CASSESSSYNEQFF.

This clone was recorded only once. The chain recombines TRBV19 with TRBJ1-5; a weak D match, TRBD1 (6 bases). Germline values: CDR1 LNHDA, CDR2 SQIVND (reference sequence). There are 15 residues in the CDR3. Trimming took off 5 bases at V and 4 bases at J, with 15 bases between the two ends. Here the CDR3 reads CASSHRDKNNQPQHF. CDR3 in DNA: TGTGCCAGTAGTCACCGGGACAAAAATAATCAGCCCCAGCATTTT. Based on the CDR3 plus reference TRBV19 and TRBJ1-5, the full variable domain is DGGITQSPKYLFRKEGQNVTLSCEQNLNHDAMYWYRQDPGQGLRLIYYSQIVNDFQKGDIAEGYSVSREKKESFPLTVTSAQKNPTAFYLCASSHRDKNNQPQHFGDGTRLSIL.

The chain has TRBV6-6 and TRBJ1-1, with 9 nucleotides matching TRBD1. V gave up 1 base and J gave up 11 bases; unmatched junction bases: 14. Germline values: CDR1 MNHNY, CDR2 SVGAGI (reference sequence). The CDR3 covers 16 residues. The chain's CDR3 is CASSYFNRGRSVGAFF. In DNA, the CDR3 is TGTGCCAGCAGTTACTTTAACAGGGGGCGTTCGGTAGGGGCTTTCTTT.

Note on this clone: The same CDR3 is also encoded by other DNA sequences in this sample. The gene calls are TRBV18 and TRBJ1-5, with 9 nucleotides matching TRBD1. This CDR3 contains 15 residues. Trimming at V came to 3 bases and at J to 7 bases, leaving 7 bases not matched to a gene. Germline V gene lookup returns CDR1 KGHSH and CDR2 LQKENI. The CDR3 coding sequence is TGTGCCAGCTCACCTCAGGGACAGGGAGGGCAGCCCCAGCATTTT. This gives the protein CASSPQGQGGQPQHF.

The rearrangement links TRBV28 to TRBJ1-3; tentative D call: TRBD1 (5 bases). Trimming removed 8 bases at V and 0 bases at J, with 14 bases between. The CDR3 has 15 amino acids. Germline values: CDR1 MDHEN, CDR2 SYDVKM. CDR3 DNA sequence: TGTGCCAGCCTCAGGGCGCCTGTCTCTGGAAACACCATATATTTT. This translates into CASLRAPVSGNTIYF.

V is TRBV19 and J is TRBJ2-7; no clear D. CDR1 is LNHDA and CDR2 is SQIVND in the germline V gene (reference sequence). The CDR3 consists of 12 residues. V was shortened by 5 bases and J by 0 bases, with 5 bases between the two germline ends. CDR3 loop: CASSSSSYEQYF. In DNA, the CDR3 is TGTGCCAGTAGTTCGAGCTCCTACGAGCAGTACTTC.

This clone occurred once. V and J are TRBV27 and TRBJ1-2; 7 nucleotides align to TRBD1. CDR1 is MNHEY, CDR2 SMNVEV, per germline (reference sequence). The CDR3 length is 15 residues. The trim removed 6 bases at V and 5 bases at J, leaving 12 bases unmatched. DNA of the CDR3: TGTGCCAGCAGCCCCGGGACAGTGGAAGGATATGGCTACACCTTC. This encodes CASSPGTVEGYGYTF.

The chain employs TRBV7-2 and TRBJ2-7, with D unclear. The germline gives CDR1 SGHTA, CDR2 FQGNSA. The V end was cut by 2 bases, the J end by 0 bases, with 8 bases between. The CDR3 totals 14 residues. CDR3 loop: CASSLSSISYEQYF. CDR3 coding DNA: TGTGCCAGCAGCTTAAGCTCGATCTCCTACGAGCAGTACTTC.

V gene TRBV2 combines with J gene TRBJ2-1, with 9 positions matching TRBD2. Trimming removed 8 bases from V and 5 bases from J; junction bases left unmatched: 19. The CDR3 sequence is 18 residues long. Germline lookup yields CDR1 SNHLY and CDR2 FYNNEI. CDR3: CASSGRSLLAGRHNEQFF. CDR3 nucleotide sequence: TGTGCCAGCTCCGGCCGCTCGCTGCTAGCGGGACGACACAATGAGCAGTTCTTC.

This chain uses TRBV28 with TRBJ1-4, with D unclear. The CDR3 is made up of 17 amino acids. Trimming took 3 bases from V and 3 from J, leaving 17 bases between them. Germline CDR1 is MDHEN and CDR2 is SYDVKM. The CDR3 reads CASSLVSPRGANEKLFF. The CDR3 coding sequence is TGTGCCAGCAGTTTGGTTAGCCCACGGGGTGCTAATGAAAAACTGTTTTTT.

The rearrangement joins TRBV7-6 to TRBJ2-1; D may be TRBD2 (7 bases). CDR3 size: 18 residues. The germline V gene has CDR1 SGHVS and CDR2 FNYEAQ. The V and J ends lost 1 base and 1 base respectively, with 17 bases between them. The CDR3 DNA sequence: TGTGCCAGCAGCTTAGTTCCGCCTAGCGGACAGTCCTACAATGAGCAGTTCTTC. It is translated as CASSLVPPSGQSYNEQFF.

The genes are TRBV19 and TRBJ1-2, with 11 bases that match TRBD1. Looked up from germline, CDR1 is LNHDA and CDR2 is SQIVND (reference sequence). V shed 1 base and J 7 bases; nucleotides not matched to a gene: 5. The CDR3 runs to 15 residues. CDR3 DNA sequence: TGTGCCAGTAGTATAGGGACAGGGGGCTTGCTTGGCTACACCTTC. Protein product: CASSIGTGGLLGYTF.

The genes are TRBV18 and TRBJ2-7; 12 bases agree with TRBD2. The CDR3 runs to 16 residues. With V trimmed by 3 bases and J by 5 bases, 8 bases remained unmatched. CDR1 is KGHSH, CDR2 LQKENI, per germline. CDR3: CASSPTLAGGHNEQYF. The CDR3 region has the DNA TGTGCCAGCTCACCCACCCTAGCGGGGGGGCATAACGAGCAGTACTTC.